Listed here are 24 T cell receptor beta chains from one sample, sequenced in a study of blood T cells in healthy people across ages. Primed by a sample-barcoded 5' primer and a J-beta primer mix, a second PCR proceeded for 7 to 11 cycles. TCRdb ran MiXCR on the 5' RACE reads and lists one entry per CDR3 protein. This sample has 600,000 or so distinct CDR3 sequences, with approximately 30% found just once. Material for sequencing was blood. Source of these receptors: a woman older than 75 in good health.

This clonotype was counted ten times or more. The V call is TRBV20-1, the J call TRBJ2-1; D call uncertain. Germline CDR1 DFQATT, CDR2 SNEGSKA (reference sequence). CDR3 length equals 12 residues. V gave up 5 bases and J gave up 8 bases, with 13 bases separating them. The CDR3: CSARYRVDEQFF. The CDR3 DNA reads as TGCAGTGCTCGATATCGAGTAGATGAGCAGTTCTTC.

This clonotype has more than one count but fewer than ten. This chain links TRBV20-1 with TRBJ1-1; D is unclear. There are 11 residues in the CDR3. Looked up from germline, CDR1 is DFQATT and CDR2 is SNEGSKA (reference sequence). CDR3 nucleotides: TGCAGCTACTGGGGGAACACTGAAGCTTTCTTT. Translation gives CSYWGNTEAFF.

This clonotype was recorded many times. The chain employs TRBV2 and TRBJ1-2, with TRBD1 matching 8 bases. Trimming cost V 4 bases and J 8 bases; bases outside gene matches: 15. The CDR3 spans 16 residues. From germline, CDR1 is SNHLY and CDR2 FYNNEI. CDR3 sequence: CASSGAPQGARGGYTF. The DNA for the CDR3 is TGTGCCAGCAGTGGTGCCCCTCAGGGGGCAAGAGGGGGCTACACCTTC. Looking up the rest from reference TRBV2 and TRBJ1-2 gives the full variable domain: EPEVTQTPSHQVTQMGQEVILRCVPISNHLYFYWYRQILGQKVEFLVSFYNNEISEKSEIFDDQFSVERPDGSNFTLKIRSTKLEDSAMYFCASSGAPQGARGGYTFGSGTRLTVV.

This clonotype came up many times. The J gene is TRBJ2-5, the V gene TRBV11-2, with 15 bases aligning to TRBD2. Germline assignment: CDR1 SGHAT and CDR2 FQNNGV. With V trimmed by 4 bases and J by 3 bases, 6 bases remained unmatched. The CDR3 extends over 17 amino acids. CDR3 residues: CASSSGTSGGLEETQYF. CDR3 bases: TGTGCCAGCAGCTCTGGGACTAGCGGGGGGTTGGAAGAGACCCAGTACTTC. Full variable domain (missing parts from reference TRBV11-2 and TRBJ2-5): EAGVAQSPRYKIIEKRQSVAFWCNPISGHATLYWYQQILGQGPKLLIQFQNNGVVDDSQLPKDRFSAERLKGVDSTLKIQPAKLEDSAVYLCASSSGTSGGLEETQYFGPGTRLLVL.

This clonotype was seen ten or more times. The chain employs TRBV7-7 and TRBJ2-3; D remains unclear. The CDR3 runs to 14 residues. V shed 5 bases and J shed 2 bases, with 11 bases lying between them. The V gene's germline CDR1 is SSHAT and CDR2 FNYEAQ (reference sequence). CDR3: CASSPGPNTDTQYF. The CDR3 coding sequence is TGTGCCAGCAGCCCTGGACCGAACACAGATACGCAGTATTTT.

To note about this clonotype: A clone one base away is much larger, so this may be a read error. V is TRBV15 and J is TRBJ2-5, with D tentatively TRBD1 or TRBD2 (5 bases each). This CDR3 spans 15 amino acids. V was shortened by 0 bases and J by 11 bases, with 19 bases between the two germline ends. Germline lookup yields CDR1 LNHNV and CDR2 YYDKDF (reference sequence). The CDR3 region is CATSRERSGQREQYF. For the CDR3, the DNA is TGTGCCACCAGCAGAGAAAGGTCAGGGCAGAGGGAGCAGTACTTC.

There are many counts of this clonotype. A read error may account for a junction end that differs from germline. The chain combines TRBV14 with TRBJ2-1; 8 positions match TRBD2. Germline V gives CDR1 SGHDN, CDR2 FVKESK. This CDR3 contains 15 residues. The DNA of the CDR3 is TGTGCCAGCAGCCAAGTGGCTAGCGGGTACATTGAGCAGTTCTTC. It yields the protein CASSQVASGYIEQFF.

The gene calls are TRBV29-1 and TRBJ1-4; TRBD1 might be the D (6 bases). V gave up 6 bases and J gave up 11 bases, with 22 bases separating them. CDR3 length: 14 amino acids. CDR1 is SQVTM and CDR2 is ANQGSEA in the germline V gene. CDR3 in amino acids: CSVKEGEGTGKLFF. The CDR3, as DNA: TGCAGCGTGAAGGAGGGGGAGGGTACGGGCAAACTGTTTTTT.

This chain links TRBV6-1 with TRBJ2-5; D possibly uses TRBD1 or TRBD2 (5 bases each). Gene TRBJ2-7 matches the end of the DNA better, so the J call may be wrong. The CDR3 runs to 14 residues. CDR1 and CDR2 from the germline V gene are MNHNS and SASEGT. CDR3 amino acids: CASNPGPRGVEQYF. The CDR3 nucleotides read TGTGCCAGCAACCCCGGACCGAGAGGGGTCGAGCAGTACTTC.

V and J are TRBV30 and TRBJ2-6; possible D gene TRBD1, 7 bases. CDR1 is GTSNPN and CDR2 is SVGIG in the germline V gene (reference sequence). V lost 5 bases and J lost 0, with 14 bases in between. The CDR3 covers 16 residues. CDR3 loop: CAWDREDYSGANVLTF. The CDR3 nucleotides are TGTGCCTGGGACAGGGAGGACTACTCTGGGGCCAACGTCCTGACTTTC.

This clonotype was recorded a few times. CDR3: CSANPCSGASYEQYF. The CDR3 DNA is TGCAGTGCAAATCCCTGCAGCGGGGCGTCCTACGAGCAGTACTTC. The chain couples TRBV20-1 to TRBJ2-7; 7 positions match TRBD2. Germline CDR1 and CDR2: DFQATT and SNEGSKA (reference sequence). The CDR3 consists of 15 residues. Trimming cost V 6 bases and J 1 base; bases outside gene matches: 12.

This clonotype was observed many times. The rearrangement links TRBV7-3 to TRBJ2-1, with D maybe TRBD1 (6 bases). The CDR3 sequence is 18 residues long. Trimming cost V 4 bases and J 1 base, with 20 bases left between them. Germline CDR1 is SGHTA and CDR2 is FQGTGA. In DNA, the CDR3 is TGTGCCAGCAGCTCCCCGGGGACACAAACTTTATCCTACAATGAGCAGTTCTTC. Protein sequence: CASSSPGTQTLSYNEQFF.

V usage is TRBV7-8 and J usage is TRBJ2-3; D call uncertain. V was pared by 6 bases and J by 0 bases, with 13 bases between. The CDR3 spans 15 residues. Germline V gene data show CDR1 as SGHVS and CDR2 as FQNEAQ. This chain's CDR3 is CASSPQAFSTDTQYF. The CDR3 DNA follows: TGTGCCAGCAGTCCCCAAGCCTTTAGCACAGATACGCAGTATTTT.

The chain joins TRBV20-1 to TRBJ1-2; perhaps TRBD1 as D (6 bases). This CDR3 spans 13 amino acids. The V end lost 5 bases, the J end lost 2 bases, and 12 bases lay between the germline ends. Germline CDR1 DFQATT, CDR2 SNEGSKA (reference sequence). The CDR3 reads CSAAQGSNYGYTF. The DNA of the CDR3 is TGCAGTGCTGCACAGGGATCCAACTATGGCTACACCTTC.

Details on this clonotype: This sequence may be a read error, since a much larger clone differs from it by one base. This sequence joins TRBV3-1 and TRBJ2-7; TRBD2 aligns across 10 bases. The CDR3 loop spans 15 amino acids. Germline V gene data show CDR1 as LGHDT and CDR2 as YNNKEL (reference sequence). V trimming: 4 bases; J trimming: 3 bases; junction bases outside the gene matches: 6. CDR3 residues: CASSPQREGDYEQYF. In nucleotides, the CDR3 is TGTGCCAGCAGCCCCCAGCGGGAGGGAGACTACGAGCAGTACTTC.

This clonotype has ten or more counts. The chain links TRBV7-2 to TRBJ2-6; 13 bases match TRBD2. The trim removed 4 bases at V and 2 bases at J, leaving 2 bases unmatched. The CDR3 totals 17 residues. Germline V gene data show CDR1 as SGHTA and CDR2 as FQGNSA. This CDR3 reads CASSSGLAGAGANVLTF. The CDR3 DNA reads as TGTGCCAGCAGCTCCGGACTAGCGGGGGCTGGGGCCAACGTCCTGACTTTC.

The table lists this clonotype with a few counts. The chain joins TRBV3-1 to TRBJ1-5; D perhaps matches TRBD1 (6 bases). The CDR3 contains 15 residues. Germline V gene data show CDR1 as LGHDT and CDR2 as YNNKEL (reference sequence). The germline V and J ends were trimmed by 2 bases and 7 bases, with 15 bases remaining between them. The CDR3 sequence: CASSQKMGTRQPQHF. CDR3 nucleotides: TGTGCCAGCAGCCAAAAGATGGGGACACGCCAGCCCCAGCATTTT.

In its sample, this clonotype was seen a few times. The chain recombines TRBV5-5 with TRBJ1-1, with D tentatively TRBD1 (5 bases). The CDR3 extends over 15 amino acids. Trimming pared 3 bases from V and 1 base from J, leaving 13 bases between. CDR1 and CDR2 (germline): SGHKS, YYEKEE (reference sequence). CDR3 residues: CASSWGGSENTEAFF. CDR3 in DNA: TGTGCCAGCAGCTGGGGGGGTTCGGAGAACACTGAAGCTTTCTTT.

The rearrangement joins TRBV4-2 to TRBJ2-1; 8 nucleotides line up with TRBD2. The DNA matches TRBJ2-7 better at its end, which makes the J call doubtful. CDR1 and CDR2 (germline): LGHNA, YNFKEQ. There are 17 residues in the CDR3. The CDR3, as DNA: TGTGCCAGCAGCCAAGAAGGACTAGCAGCCTCCTACAATGAGCAGTACTTC. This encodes CASSQEGLAASYNEQYF.

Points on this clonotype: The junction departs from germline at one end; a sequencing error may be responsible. CDR3: CAWSVGAGLQEAQYF. CDR3 in DNA: TGTGCCTGGAGTGTCGGCGCGGGCCTTCAAGAGGCCCAGTACTTC. This chain connects TRBV30 to TRBJ2-5; D is possibly TRBD2 (5 bases). CDR1 is GTSNPN, CDR2 SVGIG, per germline (reference sequence). The CDR3 is 15 residues long. Filled out from reference TRBV30 and TRBJ2-5, the complete variable domain reads SQTIHQWPATLVQPVGSPLSLECTVEGTSNPNLYWYRQAAGRGLQLLFYSVGIGQISSEVPQNLSASRPQDRQFILSSKKLLLSDSGFYLCAWSVGAGLQEAQYFGPGTRLLVL.

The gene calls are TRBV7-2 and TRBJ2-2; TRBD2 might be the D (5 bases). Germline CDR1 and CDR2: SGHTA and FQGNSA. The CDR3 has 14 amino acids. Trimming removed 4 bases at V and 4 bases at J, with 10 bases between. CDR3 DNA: TGTGCCAGCAGCTCAAGGGAGTTCACCGGGGAGCTGTTTTTT. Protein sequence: CASSSREFTGELFF.

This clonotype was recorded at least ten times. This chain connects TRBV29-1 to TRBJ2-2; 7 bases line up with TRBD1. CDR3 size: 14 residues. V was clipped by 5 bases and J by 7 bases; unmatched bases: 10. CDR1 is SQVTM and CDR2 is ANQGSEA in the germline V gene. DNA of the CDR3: TGCAGCGTTTTAACAGGGGAGCGAAACGGGGAGCTGTTTTTT. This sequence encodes CSVLTGERNGELFF.

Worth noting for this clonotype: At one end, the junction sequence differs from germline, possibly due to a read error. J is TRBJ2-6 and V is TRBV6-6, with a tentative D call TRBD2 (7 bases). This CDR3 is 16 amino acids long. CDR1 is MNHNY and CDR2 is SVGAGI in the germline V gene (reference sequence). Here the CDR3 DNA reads TGTACCAGCAGCCGAGGACGGGGGGCTGGGGCTAACGTCCTGACTTTC. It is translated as CTSSRGRGAGANVLTF.

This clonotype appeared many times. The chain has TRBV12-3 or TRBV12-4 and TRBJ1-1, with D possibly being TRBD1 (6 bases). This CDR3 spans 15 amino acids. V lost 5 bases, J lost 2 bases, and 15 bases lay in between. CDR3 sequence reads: CASSPRTAINTEAFF. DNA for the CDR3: TGTGCCAGCAGTCCCCGGACAGCGATTAACACTGAAGCTTTCTTT.